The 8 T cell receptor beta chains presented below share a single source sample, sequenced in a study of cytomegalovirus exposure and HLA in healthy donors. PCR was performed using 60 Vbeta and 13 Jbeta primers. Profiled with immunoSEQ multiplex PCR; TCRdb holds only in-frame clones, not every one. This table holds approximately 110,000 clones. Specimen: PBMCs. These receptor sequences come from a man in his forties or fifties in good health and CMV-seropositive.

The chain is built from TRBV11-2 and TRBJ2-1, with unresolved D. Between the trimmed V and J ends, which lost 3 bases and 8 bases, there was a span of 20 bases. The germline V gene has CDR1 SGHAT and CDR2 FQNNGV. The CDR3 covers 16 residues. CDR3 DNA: TGTGCCAGCAGCTTTAGTAAGGAAATTCGCCGGGATGAGCAGTTCTTC. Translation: CASSFSKEIRRDEQFF.

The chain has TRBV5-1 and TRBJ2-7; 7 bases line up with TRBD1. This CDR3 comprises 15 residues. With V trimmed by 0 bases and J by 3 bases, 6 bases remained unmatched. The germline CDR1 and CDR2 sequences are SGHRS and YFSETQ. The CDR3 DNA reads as TGCGCCAGCAGCTTGGCGGGGCAGGGGGACTACGAGCAGTACTTC. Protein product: CASSLAGQGDYEQYF. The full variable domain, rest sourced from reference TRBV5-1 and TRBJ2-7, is KAGVTQTPRYLIKTRGQQVTLSCSPISGHRSVSWYQQTPGQGLQFLFEYFSETQRNKGNFPGRFSGRQFSNSRSEMNVSTLELGDSALYLCASSLAGQGDYEQYFGPGTRLTVT.

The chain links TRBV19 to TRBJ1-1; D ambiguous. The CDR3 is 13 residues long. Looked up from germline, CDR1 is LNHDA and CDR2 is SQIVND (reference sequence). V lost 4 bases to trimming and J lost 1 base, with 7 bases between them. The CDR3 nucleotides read TGTGCCAGTAGTACTGACACGAACACTGAAGCTTTCTTT. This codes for CASSTDTNTEAFF.

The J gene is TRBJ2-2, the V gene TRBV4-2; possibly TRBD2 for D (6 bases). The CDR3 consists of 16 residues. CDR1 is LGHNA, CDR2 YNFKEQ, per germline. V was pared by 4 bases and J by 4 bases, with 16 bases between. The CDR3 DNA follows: TGTGCCAGCAGCCCCCTACCCCGGAGGGGCACCGGGGAGCTGTTTTTT. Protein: CASSPLPRRGTGELFF.

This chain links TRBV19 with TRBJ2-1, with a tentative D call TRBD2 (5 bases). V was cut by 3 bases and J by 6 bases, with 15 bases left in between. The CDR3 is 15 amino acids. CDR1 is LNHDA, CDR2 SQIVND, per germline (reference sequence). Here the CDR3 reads CASSIPLAGLNEQFF. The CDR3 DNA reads TGTGCCAGTAGTATCCCCCTGGCGGGTCTCAATGAGCAGTTCTTC.

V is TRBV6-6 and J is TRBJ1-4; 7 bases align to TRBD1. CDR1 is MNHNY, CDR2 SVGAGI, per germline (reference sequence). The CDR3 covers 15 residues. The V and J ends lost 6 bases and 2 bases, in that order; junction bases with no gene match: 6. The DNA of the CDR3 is TGTGCCAGCAGCCCCCAGGACAGGACTAATGAAAAACTGTTTTTT. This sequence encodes CASSPQDRTNEKLFF.

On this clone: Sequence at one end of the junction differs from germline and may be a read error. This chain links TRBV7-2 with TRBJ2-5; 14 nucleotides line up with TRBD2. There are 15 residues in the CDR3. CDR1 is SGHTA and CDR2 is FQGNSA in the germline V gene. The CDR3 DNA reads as TGTGCCAGCAGCTTCCAGACTAGCGGGAGGGCCGGGATAAACTTC. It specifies CASSFQTSGRAGINF.

The CDR3 nucleotides are TGTGCCAGCAGCCGCCTGCCAGGGGGAACGGGAAACACCATATATTTT. Translated, it gives CASSRLPGGTGNTIYF. The chain joins TRBV14 to TRBJ1-3, with TRBD1 matching 7 bases. Germline CDR1 and CDR2: SGHDN and FVKESK. This CDR3 region has 16 residues. Trimming took 4 bases from V and 4 from J; bases not matched to a gene: 10.